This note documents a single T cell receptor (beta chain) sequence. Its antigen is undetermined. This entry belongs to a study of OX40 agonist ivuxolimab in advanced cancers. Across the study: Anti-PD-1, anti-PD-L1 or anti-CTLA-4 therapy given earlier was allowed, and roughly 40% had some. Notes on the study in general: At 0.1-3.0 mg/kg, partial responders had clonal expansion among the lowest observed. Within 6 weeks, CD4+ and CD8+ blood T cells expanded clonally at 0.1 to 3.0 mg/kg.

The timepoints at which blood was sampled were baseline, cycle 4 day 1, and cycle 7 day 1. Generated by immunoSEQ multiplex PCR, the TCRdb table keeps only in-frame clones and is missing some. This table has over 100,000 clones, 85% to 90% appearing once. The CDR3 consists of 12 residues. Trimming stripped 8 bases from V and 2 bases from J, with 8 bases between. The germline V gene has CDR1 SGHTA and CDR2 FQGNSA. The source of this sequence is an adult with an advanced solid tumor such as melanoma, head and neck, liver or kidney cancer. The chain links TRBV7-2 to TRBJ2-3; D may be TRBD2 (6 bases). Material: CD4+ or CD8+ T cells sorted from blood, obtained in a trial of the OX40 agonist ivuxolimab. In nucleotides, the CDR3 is TGTGCCAGCCGGGGGTACACAGATACGCAGTATTTT. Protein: CASRGYTDTQYF.